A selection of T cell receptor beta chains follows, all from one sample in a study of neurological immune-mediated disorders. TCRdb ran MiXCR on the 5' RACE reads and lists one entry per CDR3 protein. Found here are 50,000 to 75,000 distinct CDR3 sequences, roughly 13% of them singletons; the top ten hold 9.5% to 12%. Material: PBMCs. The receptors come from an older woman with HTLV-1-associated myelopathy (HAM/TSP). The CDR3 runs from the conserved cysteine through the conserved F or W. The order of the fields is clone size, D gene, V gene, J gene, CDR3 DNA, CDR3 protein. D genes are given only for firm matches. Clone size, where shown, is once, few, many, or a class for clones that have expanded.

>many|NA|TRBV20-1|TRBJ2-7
TGCAGTGCGGAGGGGCGGTCGGTCTCCTACGAGCAGTACTTC
CSAEGRSVSYEQYF
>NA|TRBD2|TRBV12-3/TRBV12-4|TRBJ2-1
TGTGCCAGCATGCTAGCGGGAGTACTTTATGAGCAGTTCTTC
CASMLAGVLYEQFF
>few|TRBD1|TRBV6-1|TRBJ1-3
TGTGCCAGCAGCAAAACAGGGGCGTCTGGAAACACCATATATTTT
CASSKTGASGNTIYF
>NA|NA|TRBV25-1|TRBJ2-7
TGTGCCAGCAGTGAATATGAGATCTACAATGAGCAGTACTTC
CASSEYEIYNEQYF
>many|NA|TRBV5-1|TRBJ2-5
TGCGCCAGCAGCTCGACAGTCCCGGGGGAGACCCAGTACTTC
CASSSTVPGETQYF
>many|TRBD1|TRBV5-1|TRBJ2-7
TGCGCCAGCAAAACCTCGGGACAGCCAACGTACGAGCAGTACTTC
CASKTSGQPTYEQYF
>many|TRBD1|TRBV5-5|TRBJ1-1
TGTGCCAGCAGCTTACAGGGGTGGACTGAAGCTTTCTTT
CASSLQGWTEAFF
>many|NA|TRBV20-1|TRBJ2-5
TGCAGTGCTAGTAAGGGGCCGCAAGAGACCCAGTACTTC
CSASKGPQETQYF
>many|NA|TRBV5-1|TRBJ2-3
TGCGCCAGCAGCCCCCAGAGCCACACAGATACGCAGTATTTT
CASSPQSHTDTQYF
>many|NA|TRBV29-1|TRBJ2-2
TGCAGCGTCGTTTACGGGACGGTGAACACCGGGGAGCTGTTTTTT
CSVVYGTVNTGELFF
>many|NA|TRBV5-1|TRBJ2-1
TGCGCCAGCAGCTTGGCCGAAGTCAATGAGCAGTTCTTC
CASSLAEVNEQFF
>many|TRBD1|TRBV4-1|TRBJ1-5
TGCGCCAGCAGCCAATTCCTAGGGACAGATCAGCCCCAGCATTTT
CASSQFLGTDQPQHF
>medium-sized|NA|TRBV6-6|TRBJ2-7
TGTGCCAGCAGTTACTCTCGGACTATTTACGAGCAGTACTTC
CASSYSRTIYEQYF
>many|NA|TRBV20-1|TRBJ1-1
TGCAGTGCTAGAAAGCCCGGACAGTCCGCGGGGAGGGCTTTCTTT
CSARKPGQSAGRAFF
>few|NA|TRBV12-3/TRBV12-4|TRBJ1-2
TGTGCCAGTAGCACAGGGTTCGGCTACACCTTC
CASSTGFGYTF